This TCR beta chain originates from a study of blood T cell repertoires in COVID-19. Repertoires were generated with immunoSEQ multiplex PCR, while TCRdb's copy carries only in-frame clones and drops some. The sample lists around 230,000 clones; almost 85% were seen once. Specimen: peripheral blood. This clonotype was sampled from a man between 50 and 59 years old with COVID-19, enrolled during active disease.

The CDR3 sequence is CASSTTPGQGSEKLFF. DNA for the CDR3: TGTGCCAGCAGCACCACACCGGGACAGGGGAGTGAAAAACTGTTTTTT. The chain carries TRBV9 and TRBJ1-4; TRBD1 aligns across 10 bases. Germline lookup yields CDR1 SGDLS and CDR2 YYNGEE. J gave up 7 bases and V 4 bases, and 10 bases lay outside the gene matches. The CDR3 length is 16 residues.